This T cell receptor (beta chain) was observed in a study of T cell responses to AZD1222 COVID-19 vaccine. Worth noting for this clone: Its antigen is currently unknown.

The V end lost 2 bases, the J end lost 7 bases, and 21 bases lay between the germline ends. This CDR3 is built from 16 residues. CDR1 MDHEN and CDR2 SYDVKM come from the germline V gene. Combined were second doses at about 4 or about 12 weeks. Study-wide points: An increase in Spike-specific TCR breadth and depth was observed after two AZD1222 doses.

Sequencing used immunoSEQ multiplex PCR; TCRdb keeps in-frame clones, though not all of them. This table has over 150,000 clones, approximately 94% appearing once. The sequences come from peripheral blood, collected 28 days after the second AZD1222 dose. The receptor comes from an adult who received the AZD1222 COVID-19 vaccine. The chain uses TRBV28 and TRBJ2-7, with a possible D match to TRBD1 (6 bases). CDR3 sequence reads: CASSLLEGSRGWEQYF. DNA for the CDR3: TGTGCCAGCAGTTTACTCGAGGGATCTAGGGGGTGGGAGCAGTACTTC.